Listed here is a single T cell receptor (beta chain). Measured with immunoSEQ multiplex PCR; TCRdb has only the in-frame clones, and not every one. The sample has approximately 200,000 clones; roughly 88% are singletons. This sample is drawn from a study of blood T cell repertoires in COVID-19. The CDR3 spans 14 residues. Per the germline V gene, CDR1 is SGHNT and CDR2 is YYREEE (reference sequence). V shed 4 bases and J 9 bases; nucleotides not matched to a gene: 9. The TCR originated in a woman in her 30s who had been exposed to COVID-19. Sample: PBMCs or T cells enriched from blood (not recorded which). The gene calls are TRBV5-4 and TRBJ2-1, with TRBD2 matching over 8 bases. The CDR3 DNA reads as TGTGCCAGCAGCCCCCAGACTAGCGTTGCTGAGCAGTTCTTC. It is translated as CASSPQTSVAEQFF.